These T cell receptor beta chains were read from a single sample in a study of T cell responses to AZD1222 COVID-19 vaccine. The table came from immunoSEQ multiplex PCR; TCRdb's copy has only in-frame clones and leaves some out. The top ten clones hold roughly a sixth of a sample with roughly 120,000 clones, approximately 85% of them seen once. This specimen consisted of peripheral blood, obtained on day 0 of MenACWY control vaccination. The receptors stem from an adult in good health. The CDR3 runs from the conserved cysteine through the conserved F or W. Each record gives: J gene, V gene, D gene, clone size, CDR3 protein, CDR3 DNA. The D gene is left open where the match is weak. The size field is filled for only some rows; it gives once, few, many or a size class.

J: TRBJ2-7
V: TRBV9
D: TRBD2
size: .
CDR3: CASSVAGGDYEQYF
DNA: TGTGCCAGCAGCGTAGCGGGAGGGGACTACGAGCAGTACTTC

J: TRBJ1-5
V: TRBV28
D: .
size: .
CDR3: CASSLLQQPQHF
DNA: TGTGCCAGCAGCCTCTTACAACAGCCCCAGCATTTT

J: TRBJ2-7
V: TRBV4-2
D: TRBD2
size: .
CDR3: CASSQGVTSGSPYEQYF
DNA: TGTGCCAGCAGCCAAGGGGTTACTAGCGGGAGTCCCTACGAGCAGTACTTC

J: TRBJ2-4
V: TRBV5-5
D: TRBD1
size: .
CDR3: CASSQGAPDIQYF
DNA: TGTGCCAGCAGCCAGGGGGCGCCGGACATTCAGTACTTC

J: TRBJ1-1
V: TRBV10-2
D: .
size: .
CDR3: CASSDEWVNTEAFF
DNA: TGCGCCAGCAGTGATGAGTGGGTGAACACTGAAGCTTTCTTT

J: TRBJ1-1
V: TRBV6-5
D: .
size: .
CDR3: CASSYSEGRGTEAFF
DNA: TGTGCCAGCAGTTACTCAGAGGGAAGAGGGACTGAAGCTTTCTTT

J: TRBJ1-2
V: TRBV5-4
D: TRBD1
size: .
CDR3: CASSLGGQGHDGYTF
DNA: TGTGCCAGCAGCTTGGGGGGACAGGGGCACGACGGCTACACCTTC

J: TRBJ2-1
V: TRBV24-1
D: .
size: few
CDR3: CATSDPTTNNEQFF
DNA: TGTGCCACCAGTGACCCCACAACTAACAATGAGCAGTTCTTC

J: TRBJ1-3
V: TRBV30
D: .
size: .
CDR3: CAWSRGSTGNTIYF
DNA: TGTGCCTGGTCTCGGGGCTCAACGGGAAACACCATATATTTT

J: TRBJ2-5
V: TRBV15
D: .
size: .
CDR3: CATSKTPGIGETQYF
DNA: TGTGCCACCAGCAAAACTCCTGGGATTGGAGAGACCCAGTACTTC

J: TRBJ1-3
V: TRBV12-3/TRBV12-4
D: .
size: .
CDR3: CASSLASGNTIYF
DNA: TGTGCCAGCAGTTTGGCCTCTGGAAACACCATATATTTT

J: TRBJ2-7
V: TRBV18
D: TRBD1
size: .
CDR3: CASSPFTGGVYEQYF
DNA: TGTGCCAGCTCACCATTCACAGGGGGCGTGTACGAGCAGTACTTC

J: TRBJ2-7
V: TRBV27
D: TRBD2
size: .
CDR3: CASTRSGLTYEQYF
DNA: TGTGCCAGCACCCGTAGCGGGTTGACCTACGAGCAGTACTTC

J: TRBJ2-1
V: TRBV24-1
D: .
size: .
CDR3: CATSDGRLNEQFF
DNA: TGTGCCACCAGTGACGGACGTCTCAATGAGCAGTTCTTC

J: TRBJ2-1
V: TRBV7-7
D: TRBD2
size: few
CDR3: CASSFRGQREVNEQFF
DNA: TGTGCTAGCAGCTTCCGGGGGCAGCGGGAGGTAAATGAGCAGTTCTTC

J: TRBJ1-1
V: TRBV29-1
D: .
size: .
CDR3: CSVEGDTEAFF
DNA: TGCAGCGTTGAAGGGGACACTGAAGCTTTCTTT

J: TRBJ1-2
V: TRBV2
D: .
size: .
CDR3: CASSENRAAANYGYTF
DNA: TGTGCCAGCAGTGAAAACAGGGCGGCAGCTAACTATGGCTACACCTTC

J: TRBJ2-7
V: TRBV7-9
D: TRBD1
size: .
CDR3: CASSFRRDRVVYEQYF
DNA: TGTGCCAGCAGCTTCCGCCGGGACAGGGTAGTCTACGAGCAGTACTTC

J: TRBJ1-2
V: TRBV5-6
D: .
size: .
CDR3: CASSFRGPGNYGYTF
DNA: TGTGCCAGCAGCTTTCGGGGGCCAGGGAACTATGGCTACACCTTC

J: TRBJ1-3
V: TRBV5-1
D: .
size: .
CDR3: CASSPKGTGNTIYF
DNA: TGCGCCAGCAGCCCTAAAGGGACGGGAAACACCATATATTTT

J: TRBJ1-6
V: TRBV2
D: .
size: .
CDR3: CASSGGGPLHF
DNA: TGTGCCAGCAGTGGGGGGGGACCCCTCCACTTT

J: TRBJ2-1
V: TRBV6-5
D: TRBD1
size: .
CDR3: CASRPGTVVGNEQFF
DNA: TGTGCCAGCAGGCCCGGGACAGTAGTGGGAAATGAGCAGTTCTTC

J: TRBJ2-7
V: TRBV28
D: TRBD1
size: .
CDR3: CASRISGTGKDEQYF
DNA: TGTGCCAGCAGGATTTCTGGGACAGGCAAAGACGAGCAGTACTTC

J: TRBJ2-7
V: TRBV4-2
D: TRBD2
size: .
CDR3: CASSQDRLAGMSGQYF
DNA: TGTGCCAGCAGCCAAGACCGACTAGCGGGAATGAGCGGGCAGTACTTC

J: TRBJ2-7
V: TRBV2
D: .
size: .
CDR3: CASSEVIWDGTYEQYF
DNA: TGTGCCAGCAGTGAAGTGATTTGGGACGGGACCTACGAGCAGTACTTC

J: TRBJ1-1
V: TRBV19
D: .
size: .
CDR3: CASSIPFPANTEAFF
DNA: TGTGCCAGTAGTATACCCTTCCCAGCGAACACTGAAGCTTTCTTT

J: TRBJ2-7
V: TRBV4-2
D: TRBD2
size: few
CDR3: CASSQPGGTSGTYEQYF
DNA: TGTGCCAGCAGCCAACCCGGGGGGACTAGCGGCACCTACGAGCAGTACTTC

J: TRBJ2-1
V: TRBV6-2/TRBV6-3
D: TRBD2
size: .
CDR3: CASSFGTSRSYNEQFF
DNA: TGTGCCAGCAGTTTCGGGACTAGTAGGTCCTACAATGAGCAGTTCTTC

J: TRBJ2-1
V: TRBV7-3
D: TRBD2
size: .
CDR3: CASSSNDLAGVKEQFF
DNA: TGTGCCAGCAGCTCTAATGATCTAGCGGGAGTTAAAGAGCAGTTCTTC

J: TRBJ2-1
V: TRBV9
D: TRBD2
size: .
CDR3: CASSYRTSLTEQFF
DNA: TGTGCCAGCAGCTATCGGACTAGCCTCACTGAGCAGTTCTTC

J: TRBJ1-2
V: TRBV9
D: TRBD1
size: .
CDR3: CASSAYRGRLGNYGYTF
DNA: TGTGCCAGCAGCGCCTACAGGGGGCGCTTAGGTAACTATGGCTACACCTTC

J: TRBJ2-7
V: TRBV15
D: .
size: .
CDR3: CATSRDRGYEQYF
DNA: TGTGCCACCAGCAGAGACAGGGGCTACGAGCAGTACTTC

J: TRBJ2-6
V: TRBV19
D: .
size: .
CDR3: CASSRGPLSGANVLTF
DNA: TGTGCCAGTAGTAGGGGACCCCTCTCTGGGGCCAACGTCCTGACTTTC

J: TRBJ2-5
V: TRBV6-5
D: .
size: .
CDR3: CASSYGPPFQETQYF
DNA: TGTGCCAGCAGTTACGGTCCCCCTTTCCAAGAGACCCAGTACTTC

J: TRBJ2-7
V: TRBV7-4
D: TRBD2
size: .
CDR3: CASSLVASGDYEQYF
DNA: TGTGCCAGCAGCTTAGTGGCTAGCGGTGACTACGAGCAGTACTTC

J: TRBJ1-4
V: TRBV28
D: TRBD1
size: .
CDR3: CASSFLDRGTNEKLFF
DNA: TGTGCCAGCAGTTTCCTTGACAGGGGCACTAATGAAAAACTGTTTTTT

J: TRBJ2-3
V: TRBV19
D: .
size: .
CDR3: CASSTGRTIDTQYF
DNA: TGTGCCAGTAGTACCGGACGTACGATAGATACGCAGTATTTT

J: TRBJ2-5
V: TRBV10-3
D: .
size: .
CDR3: CAISLGAKETQYF
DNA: TGTGCCATCAGCCTTGGGGCGAAAGAGACCCAGTACTTC

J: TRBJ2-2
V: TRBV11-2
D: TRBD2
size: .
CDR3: CASRTSGRAGELFF
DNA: TGTGCCAGCAGGACTAGCGGGAGGGCCGGGGAGCTGTTTTTT

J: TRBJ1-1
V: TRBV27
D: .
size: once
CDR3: CASSLYGGEWTEAFF
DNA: TGTGCCAGCAGTTTATACGGGGGGGAGTGGACTGAAGCTTTCTTT